This T cell receptor beta chain was identified in a study of cytomegalovirus exposure and HLA in healthy donors. Germline CDR1 reads MGHRA; CDR2 reads YSYEKL. The CDR3 length is 16 residues. This PCR relied on a set of 60 Vbeta primers and 13 Jbeta primers. Sequenced by immunoSEQ multiplex PCR; TCRdb stores in-frame clones only, minus some. The sample records some 100,000 clones, 76% being singletons. This clone appeared once. The sample consisted of PBMCs. The receptor comes from a woman between 45 and 65 years old in good health and CMV-seropositive. The rearrangement joins TRBV4-1 to TRBJ2-5, with D perhaps TRBD1 (6 bases). The J call may be incorrect, as the DNA end agrees better with TRBJ2-7. The CDR3 here is CASSQEARGQLDEQYF. Here the CDR3 DNA reads TGCGCCAGCAGCCAAGAGGCCCGGGGACAACTCGACGAGCAGTACTTC.